Listed here are 24 T cell receptor beta chains from one sample, sequenced in a study of blood T cell repertoires in COVID-19. The repertoire was sequenced with immunoSEQ multiplex PCR; TCRdb's copy has only in-frame clones and lacks some. The repertoire holds 50,000 to 75,000 clones, around 76% seen once, with roughly 5% in the top ten. Sequencing used peripheral blood. These receptors originate from a human donor in a cohort sampled during active COVID-19.

The chain is built from TRBV24-1 and TRBJ1-3, with D perhaps matching TRBD1 (5 bases). The CDR3 totals 14 residues. Trimming removed 5 bases at V and 2 bases at J, with 9 bases between. CDR1 and CDR2 (germline): KGHDR, SFDVKD. As DNA, the CDR3 is TGTGCCACCAGTGGGCAGGGCCCTGGAAACACCATATATTTT. Translation: CATSGQGPGNTIYF.

The gene calls are TRBV5-5 and TRBJ2-7; 7 nucleotides match TRBD2. The V segment lost 4 bases and the J segment 3 bases; nucleotides outside the gene matches: 10. Germline CDR1 is SGHKS and CDR2 is YYEKEE (reference sequence). CDR3 size: 15 residues. The CDR3 region has the DNA TGTGCCAGCAGCGAGTCTACCGGGAGGATCTACGAGCAGTACTTC. It is translated as CASSESTGRIYEQYF. Complete variable domain (other parts from reference TRBV5-5 and TRBJ2-7): DAGVTQSPTHLIKTRGQQVTLRCSPISGHKSVSWYQQVLGQGPQFIFQYYEKEERGRGNFPDRFSARQFPNYSSELNVNALLLGDSALYLCASSESTGRIYEQYFGPGTRLTVT.

Only a few counts were recorded for this clone. Within the sample, other DNA sequences also encode this same CDR3. The V gene is TRBV9, the J gene TRBJ1-1; D uncertain. Germline lookup yields CDR1 SGDLS and CDR2 YYNGEE. The CDR3 extends over 15 amino acids. Trimming shortened V by 0 bases and J by 0 bases, and 9 bases separated the two germline ends. This CDR3 is CASSVATGMNTEAFF. CDR3 in DNA: TGTGCCAGCAGCGTAGCTACCGGGATGAACACTGAAGCTTTCTTT.

V is TRBV6-1 and J is TRBJ2-1; D remains ambiguous. Germline CDR1 MNHNS, CDR2 SASEGT. The CDR3 runs to 17 residues. V was clipped by 4 bases and J by 0 bases, with 16 bases between them. This CDR3 reads CASSAARKSSSYNEQFF. As DNA, the CDR3 is TGTGCCAGCAGTGCAGCGAGGAAATCGTCCTCCTACAATGAGCAGTTCTTC.

This clone was seen a single time. V is TRBV3-1 (or the pseudogene TRBV3-2) and J is TRBJ1-2; weak D call: TRBD1 (6 bases). Germline lookup yields CDR1 LGHDT and CDR2 YNNKEL (reference sequence). The CDR3 covers 15 residues. Trimming took off 4 bases at V and 1 base at J, with 13 bases between the two ends. CDR3 DNA: TGTGCCAGCAGCCCTTCCCCGGACAGTAACTATGGCTACACCTTC. As protein: CASSPSPDSNYGYTF.

V and J are TRBV10-3 and TRBJ2-5, with 7 nucleotides matching TRBD2. The trim removed 2 bases at V and 5 bases at J, leaving 8 bases unmatched. The germline CDR1 and CDR2 sequences are ENHRY and SYGVKD. CDR3 size: 15 residues. The CDR3 bases are TGTGCCATCAGTGAGGTTCTAGCGGAGTTTGAGACCCAGTACTTC. Translated: CAISEVLAEFETQYF.

V is TRBV4-2 and J is TRBJ2-2; maybe TRBD2 (6 bases). Trimming pared 3 bases from V and 3 bases from J, leaving 14 bases between. Germline V CDR1 and CDR2: LGHNA, YNFKEQ. The CDR3 loop spans 16 amino acids. The CDR3 DNA reads as TGTGCCAGCAGCCAGGTCCCTAGCGCCGACACCGGGGAGCTGTTTTTT. Residues: CASSQVPSADTGELFF.

The V gene is TRBV11-2, the J gene TRBJ1-4, with a possible D match to TRBD1 (6 bases). The CDR3 length is 16 residues. V was shortened by 3 bases and J by 7 bases, with 18 bases between the two germline ends. Germline CDR1 is SGHAT and CDR2 is FQNNGV. The CDR3 protein is CASSFYGATGFEKLFF. The CDR3 coding sequence is TGTGCCAGCAGCTTCTACGGGGCGACAGGCTTTGAAAAACTGTTTTTT.

The V and J genes are TRBV5-1 and TRBJ2-1; TRBD1 matches at 12 bases. Unmatched junction bases numbered 16, after V lost 4 bases and J lost 5 bases. CDR3 length equals 19 residues. Germline V CDR1 and CDR2: SGHRS, YFSETQ. CDR3 in DNA: TGCGCCAGCAGCGCCGCGGGTGGGACAGGGGGCAATAGGGACAATGAGCAGTTCTTC. Its translation: CASSAAGGTGGNRDNEQFF.

V gene TRBV6-5 combines with J gene TRBJ1-2; 9 bases align to TRBD1. The CDR3 totals 14 residues. Germline V gene data show CDR1 as MNHEY and CDR2 as SVGAGI. Unmatched junction bases numbered 5, after V lost 1 base and J lost 8 bases. CDR3 nucleotide sequence: TGTGCCAGCAGTTACTATGGACAGGGGATCGGCTACACCTTC. This codes for CASSYYGQGIGYTF.

The V and J genes are TRBV4-3 and TRBJ2-3; 9 nucleotides agree with TRBD1. The CDR3 spans 13 residues. From germline, CDR1 is LGHNA and CDR2 YSLEER. The V and J ends lost 2 bases and 10 bases, in that order; junction bases with no gene match: 4. CDR3 in DNA: TGCGCCAGCAGCCAACAACAGGGGGCTGCGCAGTATTTT. It translates to CASSQQQGAAQYF.

In this sample, this clone turned up a few times. Other DNA sequences in this specimen translate into the identical CDR3. CDR3 residues: CASSLYTGGGYTF. CDR3 DNA sequence: TGTGCCAGCAGTTTATATACCGGGGGGGGCTACACCTTC. The V and J genes are TRBV28 and TRBJ1-2, with D possibly matching TRBD1 (5 bases). Looked up from germline, CDR1 is MDHEN and CDR2 is SYDVKM. V was trimmed by 1 base and J by 8 bases, leaving 11 bases between them. CDR3 length: 13 residues.

This chain joins TRBV11-2 and TRBJ2-1; TRBD2 matches at 8 bases. CDR3 length: 15 amino acids. Germline V gene sequence: CDR1 SGHAT, CDR2 FQNNGV. V shed 5 bases, J shed 7 bases, and the junction held 10 bases outside the gene matches. Here the CDR3 reads CASSPLRGRWNEQFF. In nucleotides, the CDR3 is TGTGCCAGCAGCCCCCTCCGCGGGAGGTGGAATGAGCAGTTCTTC.

This sequence joins TRBV7-3 and TRBJ2-2, with 10 bases lining up with TRBD2. V shed 10 bases and J 0 bases; nucleotides not matched to a gene: 2. Germline V lookup: CDR1 SGHTA, CDR2 FQGTGA. The CDR3 runs 14 residues. The CDR3: CATGLAANTGELFF. In DNA form, the CDR3 reads TGTGCCACCGGACTAGCGGCGAACACCGGGGAGCTGTTTTTT.

This chain connects TRBV30 to TRBJ2-6; D is undetermined. V was pared by 2 bases and J by 4 bases, with 9 bases between. Germline V gene sequence: CDR1 GTSNPN, CDR2 SVGIG (reference sequence). CDR3 length equals 14 residues. CDR3 amino acids: CAWSKAAGANVLTF. The CDR3 nucleotides read TGTGCCTGGAGTAAGGCGGCAGGGGCCAACGTCCTGACTTTC.

The genes are TRBV11-3 and TRBJ2-3, with TRBD2 matching over 8 bases. The CDR3 is 18 residues long. In germline, CDR1 is SGHNT, CDR2 YENEEA. V shed 5 bases and J 2 bases; nucleotides not matched to a gene: 15. In nucleotides, the CDR3 is TGTGCCAGCAGCCACTCCCTAGCGGGCGGGGACTACACAGATACGCAGTATTTT. Translated: CASSHSLAGGDYTDTQYF. Combining the CDR3 with reference TRBV11-3 and TRBJ2-3 gives the whole variable domain EAGVVQSPRYKIIEKKQPVAFWCNPISGHNTLYWYLQNLGQGPELLIRYENEEAVDDSQLPKDRFSAERLKGVDSTLKIQPAELGDSAVYLCASSHSLAGGDYTDTQYFGPGTRLTVL.

J is TRBJ1-1 and V is TRBV6-5; the match to TRBD1 covers 10 bases. The germline V gene has CDR1 MNHEY and CDR2 SVGAGI. V gave up 0 bases and J gave up 5 bases; unmatched junction bases: 3. CDR3 size: 15 residues. The CDR3 region is CASSYSRTGGTEAFF. CDR3 sequence (DNA): TGTGCCAGCAGTTACTCGAGGACAGGGGGAACTGAAGCTTTCTTT.

This chain joins TRBV2 and TRBJ2-3; possibly TRBD1 for D (5 bases). Trimming shortened V by 5 bases and J by 1 base, and 13 bases separated the two germline ends. Germline CDR1 and CDR2: SNHLY and FYNNEI. The CDR3 spans 15 residues. This chain's CDR3 is CASSLGVLRTDTQYF. The CDR3 DNA sequence: TGTGCCAGCAGTTTAGGGGTTCTCCGCACAGATACGCAGTATTTT. The full variable domain, completed using reference TRBV2 and TRBJ2-3, is EPEVTQTPSHQVTQMGQEVILRCVPISNHLYFYWYRQILGQKVEFLVSFYNNEISEKSEIFDDQFSVERPDGSNFTLKIRSTKLEDSAMYFCASSLGVLRTDTQYFGPGTRLTVL.

This clone was observed once. The rearrangement joins TRBV5-6 to TRBJ2-2; D is perhaps TRBD2 (5 bases). Per germline, CDR1 SGHDT and CDR2 YYEEEE. The CDR3 has 14 amino acids. V lost 4 bases to trimming and J lost 2 bases, with 9 bases between them. The CDR3 region is CASSPRLNTGELFF. CDR3 DNA sequence: TGTGCCAGCAGCCCCCGACTAAACACCGGGGAGCTGTTTTTT.

V and J are TRBV5-1 and TRBJ2-7; 7 bases match TRBD2. The CDR3 loop spans 17 amino acids. J lost 0 bases, V lost 3 bases, and 12 bases had no gene match. Germline V CDR1 and CDR2: SGHRS, YFSETQ. CDR3 DNA sequence: TGCGCCAGCAGCTCGGGGGGAATACCTTCCAGCTCCTACGAGCAGTACTTC. Residues: CASSSGGIPSSSYEQYF.

The chain has TRBV28 and TRBJ2-5; a possible D gene is TRBD1 (6 bases). CDR3 size: 15 residues. Germline-derived CDR1 and CDR2 are MDHEN and SYDVKM. V was shortened by 5 bases and J by 1 base, with 14 bases between the two germline ends. In DNA form, the CDR3 reads TGTGCCAGCAGTGAGGACCAGGGGACCCAAGAGACCCAGTACTTC. As protein: CASSEDQGTQETQYF.

The chain combines TRBV6-5 with TRBJ2-1, with TRBD2 as a possible D gene (5 bases). V was shortened by 4 bases and J by 1 base, with 14 bases between the two germline ends. This CDR3 is 16 amino acids long. Germline V gives CDR1 MNHEY, CDR2 SVGAGI. Written as DNA, the CDR3 is TGTGCCAGCAGTTCCGTCAACAGCGGTTCCTACAATGAGCAGTTCTTC. It yields the protein CASSSVNSGSYNEQFF.

The genes are TRBV4-1 and TRBJ2-4; D is possibly TRBD2 (7 bases). V was shortened by 1 base and J by 0 bases, with 10 bases between the two germline ends. CDR3 length equals 16 residues. The germline V gene encodes CDR1 MGHRA and CDR2 YSYEKL. CDR3 sequence: CASSQVAGAAKNIQYF. The CDR3 bases are TGCGCCAGCAGCCAAGTTGCGGGGGCAGCCAAAAACATTCAGTACTTC.

This chain joins TRBV9 and TRBJ2-1, with TRBD1 matching over 10 bases. The CDR3 has 15 residues. CDR1 is SGDLS, CDR2 YYNGEE, per germline. V shed 3 bases, J shed 5 bases, and the junction held 5 bases outside the gene matches. CDR3 residues: CASSAGTGVDNEQFF. CDR3 nucleotide sequence: TGTGCCAGCAGCGCCGGGACAGGGGTTGACAATGAGCAGTTCTTC.